This entry lists 7 T cell receptor beta chains sequenced from one sample in a study of blood T cell repertoires in COVID-19. Sequencing used immunoSEQ multiplex PCR; TCRdb keeps in-frame clones, though not all of them. The table includes fewer than 200,000 clones, roughly 80% detected once. Input material: PBMCs or T cells enriched from blood (not recorded which). Receptors were obtained from a woman between 50 and 59 years old who had recovered from COVID-19.

The V call is TRBV28, the J call TRBJ2-5, with TRBD1 matching over 8 bases. Germline assignment: CDR1 MDHEN and CDR2 SYDVKM. The J segment lost 5 bases and the V segment lost 5 bases, leaving 4 bases of the junction unmatched. The CDR3 extends over 13 amino acids. As DNA, the CDR3 is TGTGCCAGCAGTCGACAGGGGCACGAGACCCAGTACTTC. It encodes CASSRQGHETQYF.

The rearrangement uses TRBV5-1 and TRBJ1-3; D possibly corresponds to TRBD1 (6 bases). The CDR3 runs to 16 residues. Germline values: CDR1 SGHRS, CDR2 YFSETQ. The ends were cut back, 2 bases at V and 0 bases at J, with 12 bases in the middle. CDR3 sequence reads: CASSLPQGTSGNTIYF. The CDR3 region has the DNA TGCGCCAGCAGCTTACCCCAGGGGACCTCTGGAAACACCATATATTTT.

The chain has TRBV7-8 and TRBJ2-2; 10 bases agree with TRBD2. CDR3 length: 17 amino acids. The V gene's germline CDR1 is SGHVS and CDR2 FQNEAQ. The V segment lost 4 bases and the J segment 4 bases; nucleotides outside the gene matches: 9. CDR3 in DNA: TGTGCCAGCAGCTCCCCCGTGGTAGCGGGAGGCACCGGGGAGCTGTTTTTT. This gives the protein CASSSPVVAGGTGELFF.

V and J are TRBV19 and TRBJ2-5; D possibly corresponds to TRBD1 (5 bases). The CDR3 extends over 14 amino acids. The V end was cut by 7 bases, the J end by 2 bases, with 14 bases between. In germline, CDR1 is LNHDA, CDR2 SQIVND (reference sequence). CDR3 in DNA: TGTGCCAGTACCAAGGGGTGGGGACAAGAGACCCAGTACTTC. Translating gives CASTKGWGQETQYF.

The gene calls are TRBV2 and TRBJ1-1, with no clear D. This CDR3 has 13 amino acids. Germline V gives CDR1 SNHLY, CDR2 FYNNEI. Trimming took 2 bases from V and 4 from J, leaving 8 bases between them. The CDR3 DNA reads as TGTGCCAGCAGTGAACTTGAACTCACTGAAGCTTTCTTT. Protein product: CASSELELTEAFF.

This chain uses TRBV7-9 with TRBJ2-7, with 11 bases matching TRBD2. V lost 5 bases and J lost 4; bases outside the gene matches: 7. CDR1 SEHNR and CDR2 FQNEAQ come from the germline V gene (reference sequence). The CDR3 is 15 residues long. DNA for the CDR3: TGTGCCAGCAGCCGCTCGACTAGCGGGACTTACGAGCAGTACGTC. Its translation is CASSRSTSGTYEQYV.

This chain uses TRBV28 with TRBJ1-1; TRBD1 matches 7 bases. This CDR3 is built from 12 residues. Germline CDR1 MDHEN, CDR2 SYDVKM. The J segment lost 8 bases and the V segment lost 6 bases, leaving 6 bases of the junction unmatched. The CDR3 region is CASRTGTEEAFF. The CDR3 nucleotides are TGTGCCAGCAGAACCGGGACAGAAGAAGCTTTCTTT.